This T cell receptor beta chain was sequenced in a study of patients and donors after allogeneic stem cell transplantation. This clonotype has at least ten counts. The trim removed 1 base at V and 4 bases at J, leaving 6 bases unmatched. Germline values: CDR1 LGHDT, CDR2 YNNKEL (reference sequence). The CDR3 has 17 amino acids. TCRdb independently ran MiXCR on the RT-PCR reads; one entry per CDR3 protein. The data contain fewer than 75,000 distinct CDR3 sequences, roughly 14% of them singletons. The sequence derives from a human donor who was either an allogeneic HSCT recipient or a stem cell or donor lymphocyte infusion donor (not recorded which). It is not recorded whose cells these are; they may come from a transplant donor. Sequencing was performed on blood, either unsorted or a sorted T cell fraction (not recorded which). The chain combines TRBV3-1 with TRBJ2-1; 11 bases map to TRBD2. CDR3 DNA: TGTGCCAGCAGCCAAGCTACTAGCGGGAGAACTTACAATGAGCAGTTCTTC. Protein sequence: CASSQATSGRTYNEQFF.